This T cell receptor beta chain originates from a study of PD-1 blockade in classical Hodgkin lymphoma. This clone was counted once. Its antigen is unknown. There are 13 residues in the CDR3. Trimming removed 5 bases at V and 1 base at J, with 11 bases between. The germline V gene has CDR1 GTSNPN and CDR2 SVGIG (reference sequence). Every patient experienced relapse after autologous stem cell transplantation, and brentuximab vedotin exposure varied. The assay was immunoSEQ multiplex PCR, and TCRdb's table has in-frame clones only and misses some. The sample carries 26,000 or so clones, approximately 67% recorded once. Study results and caveats: Exclusion removed patients who began nivolumab under 1 year after ASCT.

The rearrangement uses TRBV30 and TRBJ1-1; tentative D call: TRBD1 (5 bases). Sequencing used peripheral blood mononuclear cells (PBMCs), obtained before the second cycle of nivolumab. The sequence was collected from a human donor with classical Hodgkin lymphoma. The DNA for the CDR3 is TGTGCCTGGGGGGCGGATAAGAACACTGAAGCTTTCTTT. Protein sequence: CAWGADKNTEAFF.